One and the same sample provided the 10 T cell receptor beta chains below, sequenced in a study of T cells expressing NK-cell markers. TCRdb reanalyzed the 5' RACE reads and collapses them to one entry per CDR3 protein, without DNA. The specimen's table records approximately 150,000 distinct CDR3 sequences. The sequencing input was blood T cells: a sorted CD56 or NKG2C T cell subset, CD4+ or CD8+ T cells, or bulk PBMC T cells (not recorded which). These receptors came from a woman aged 18-69 years in good health.

The J gene is TRBJ2-4, the V gene TRBV2; TCRdb gives TRBD1 as the D gene, but with no DNA this cannot be confirmed. This CDR3 comprises 13 residues. Germline V gene sequence: CDR1 SNHLY, CDR2 FYNNEI. The CDR3 sequence: CASSQGFENIQYF.

The chain couples TRBV7-9 to TRBJ1-1; the TCRdb call, TRBD1, lacks DNA for checking. This CDR3 comprises 15 residues. From germline, CDR1 is SEHNR and CDR2 FQNEAQ (reference sequence). The CDR3 sequence is CASSPGDRVNTEAFF.

CDR3 region: CASSPGGLVADTQYF. The chain is built from TRBV7-2 and TRBJ2-3; TCRdb indicates TRBD2, and absent DNA this call remains unverified. This CDR3 has 15 amino acids. Germline lookup yields CDR1 SGHTA and CDR2 FQGNSA.

V is TRBV15 and J is TRBJ2-1; TCRdb reports TRBD1, a call that lacks DNA to check it against. Germline V gene lookup returns CDR1 LNHNV and CDR2 YYDKDF (reference sequence). This CDR3 spans 16 amino acids. The CDR3 loop is CATSRDWGPLFNEQFF.

The V call is TRBV20-1, the J call TRBJ2-7; the D call of TRBD1 rests on TCRdb alone, since no DNA is present to check it. The V gene's germline CDR1 is DFQATT and CDR2 SNEGSKA (reference sequence). The CDR3 runs to 15 residues. CDR3 residues: CSARRGWTERYEQYF.

The chain employs TRBV5-1 and TRBJ2-5; TCRdb lists TRBD2, though no DNA is available to test this call. The CDR3 length is 15 residues. Germline CDR1 and CDR2: SGHRS and YFSETQ. The CDR3 loop reads CASSRTRAGQETQYF.

This sequence joins TRBV6-1 and TRBJ1-5. This CDR3 is 13 amino acids long. Looked up from germline, CDR1 is MNHNS and CDR2 is SASEGT. The CDR3 sequence: CASSELMAQPQHF.

This CDR3 is CASSLREYSNQPQHF. V is TRBV7-8 and J is TRBJ1-5. The CDR3 runs 15 residues. Germline V gene data show CDR1 as SGHVS and CDR2 as FQNEAQ.

V usage is TRBV3-1 and J usage is TRBJ2-7; TCRdb lists TRBD1, though no DNA is available to test this call. The CDR3 spans 15 residues. Germline assignment: CDR1 LGHDT and CDR2 YNNKEL (reference sequence). This CDR3 reads CASSPARGGSYEQYF.

The gene calls are TRBV12-3 or TRBV12-4 and TRBJ2-3; with no DNA, the TCRdb D assignment of TRBD1 cannot be verified. CDR3 size: 14 residues. The CDR3 sequence: CASSLGGRGDTQYF.